This is a list of T cell receptor beta chains from one sample in a study of shared clonotypes between healthy human individuals. Libraries were prepared by immunoSEQ multiplex PCR; TCRdb keeps only in-frame clonotypes and omits some of them. Here the sample spans under 2.5 million clones, around 92% being singletons. The material sequenced was naive CD4+ T cells from PBMCs. The receptors here all came from a man between 18 and 29 years old in good health. Some clones in this sample may be carry-over from other donors' samples. Both conserved end residues are part of each CDR3. D genes are given only for firm matches. A row's size may be missing; if present it is once, few, many or a size class.

>TRBV10-1|.|.|TRBJ2-5
CASSEGGLETQYF
TGCGCCAGCAGTGAGGGGGGTCTCGAGACCCAGTACTTC
>TRBV6-6|.|.|TRBJ2-2
CASTSGYVTGELFF
TGTGCCAGCACCTCCGGTTATGTCACCGGGGAGCTGTTTTTT
>TRBV2|.|.|TRBJ2-1
CASRLRGEQFF
TGTGCCAGCAGACTAAGAGGTGAGCAGTTCTTC
>TRBV5-4|few|.|TRBJ1-1
CASSFTGKGNTEAFF
TGTGCCAGCAGCTTTACGGGCAAGGGGAACACTGAAGCTTTCTTT
>TRBV4-3|.|.|TRBJ1-3
CASSHRLRPTNSGNTIYF
TGCGCCAGCAGCCACCGATTAAGACCGACTAACTCTGGAAACACCATATATTTT
>TRBV27|.|.|TRBJ2-7
CASSTGRATYEQYF
TGTGCCAGCAGTACGGGCAGGGCTACCTACGAGCAGTACTTC
>TRBV7-2|.|TRBD2|TRBJ2-7
CASSSQRGIQLYEQYF
TGTGCCAGCAGCTCACAGCGGGGTATCCAACTCTACGAGCAGTACTTC
>TRBV15|.|.|TRBJ1-5
CATSRDRQPQHF
TGTGCCACCAGCAGAGATAGACAGCCCCAGCATTTT
>TRBV28|once|TRBD1|TRBJ1-2
CASSFSTGSYTF
TGTGCCAGCAGTTTCTCGACAGGGAGCTACACCTTC
>TRBV28|.|TRBD1|TRBJ1-2
CASSSGQAAYGYTF
TGTGCCAGCAGTAGCGGACAGGCTGCCTATGGCTACACCTTC
>TRBV6-5|.|TRBD1|TRBJ2-7
CASSTTGTGHYEQYF
TGTGCCAGCAGTACAACCGGGACAGGGCACTACGAGCAGTACTTC
>TRBV4-2|.|.|TRBJ2-5
CASTPTRESIPSPETQYF
TGTGCCAGCACCCCCACCCGGGAGTCCATCCCCTCTCCAGAGACCCAGTACTTC